This T cell receptor (beta chain) was sequenced in a study of cytomegalovirus exposure and HLA in healthy donors. Findings of the study overall: In a later analysis, V- and J-gene trimming of beta chains associated with a DCLRE1C missense variant, replicated independently. CMV serostatus was the only immune exposure information that was available.

Vbeta (60) and Jbeta (13) primers were used in the PCR. Measured with immunoSEQ multiplex PCR; TCRdb has only the in-frame clones, and not every one. Counted here are about 190,000 clones, roughly 87% occurring once; the ten biggest clones make up roughly 1.5%. Remarks on this clone: The antigen is unknown.

Trimming left V 5 bases short and J 0 bases short, with 14 bases between. The CDR3 spans 16 residues. The V gene's germline CDR1 is SGHNT and CDR2 YENEEA. The origin of this receptor is a middle-aged man in good health and CMV-seronegative. V gene TRBV11-3 combines with J gene TRBJ2-1; possible D gene TRBD1, 6 bases. The sample comprised PBMCs. In DNA form, the CDR3 reads TGTGCCAGCAGCCCCAGGGGCGGGCGCTCCTACAATGAGCAGTTCTTC. This sequence encodes CASSPRGGRSYNEQFF.